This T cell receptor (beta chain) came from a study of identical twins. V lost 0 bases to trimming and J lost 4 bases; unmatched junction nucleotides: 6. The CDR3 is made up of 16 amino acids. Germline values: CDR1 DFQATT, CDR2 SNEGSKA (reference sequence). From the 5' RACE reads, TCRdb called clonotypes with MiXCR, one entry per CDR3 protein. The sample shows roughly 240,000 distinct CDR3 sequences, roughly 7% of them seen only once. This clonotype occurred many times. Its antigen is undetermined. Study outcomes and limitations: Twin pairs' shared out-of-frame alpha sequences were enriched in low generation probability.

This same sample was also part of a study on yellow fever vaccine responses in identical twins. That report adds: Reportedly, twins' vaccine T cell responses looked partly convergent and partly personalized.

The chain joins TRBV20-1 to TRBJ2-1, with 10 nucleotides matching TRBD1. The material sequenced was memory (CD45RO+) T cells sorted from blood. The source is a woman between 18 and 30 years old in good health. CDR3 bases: TGCAGTGCTAGAGACCCCGGGACAGGGGAATACAATGAGCAGTTCTTC. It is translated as CSARDPGTGEYNEQFF.